Given below is one T cell receptor beta chain in context. Antigen unknown. This record comes from a study of T cell responses to AZD1222 COVID-19 vaccine. Study-wide points: Vaccine-associated CD4 TCRs spanned spike, dominant at 160-218 and 743-854. Spike-specific TCR breadth rose after two AZD1222 doses, and depth rose as well.

TCRdb keeps only in-frame clones here, not all; method: immunoSEQ multiplex PCR. The table lists 100,000 to 150,000 clones, less than 95% of them singletons, with around 7.8% in the top ten. The V gene end was trimmed by 5 bases and the J gene end by 8 bases; junction bases not matched to a gene: 15. CDR1 is LNHDA and CDR2 is SQIVND in the germline V gene (reference sequence). The CDR3 is made up of 18 amino acids. The receptor was derived from an adult in good health. The V and J genes are TRBV19 and TRBJ2-1; 13 positions match TRBD2. Specimen: peripheral blood, collected on day 0 of AZD1222 vaccination. The CDR3: CASSPPGTSGKNGDEQFF. In nucleotides, the CDR3 is TGTGCCAGTAGTCCCCCCGGGACTAGCGGGAAGAATGGGGATGAGCAGTTCTTC.